The T cell receptor (beta chain) under discussion was sequenced for a study of cytomegalovirus exposure and HLA in healthy donors (dated by TCRdb to 2016 to 2017). About the full investigation: According to an earlier analysis of 550 to 750 of the donors, some 170 million T cells yielded roughly 100 million unique TCR beta sequences and 276 Gb of sequence data. A later genetic analysis took genome-wide SNP genotypes for about three fifths of the 666 donors and used that subset as a discovery cohort. Donor age, sex, ethnicity and CMV serostatus were compiled alongside the repertoire data. The aim of the study was to test whether cataloging public T cell receptors could identify signatures of past pathogen exposure. To predict cytomegalovirus infection status, the study combined high-throughput TCR immunosequencing, statistical association of individual TCRs with disease status, and machine learning. About five DR-DQ haplotypes were treated as single units for association and clustering because of strong linkage in the cohort. Both class I and class II loci were covered by HLA typing, at four-digit resolution. Typing coverage varied by locus: about 629-630 donors for A, B, C, DRB1 and DQB1; roughly 560 for DQA1; approximately 610 for DPA1; under 490 for DPB1. A later analysis re-analyzed previously published TCR beta repertoires from approximately 700 donors and added high-resolution HLA genotyping to study TCR occurrence patterns. All discovery cohort repertoires had been generated on a single sequencing platform. Approximately 310 gigabases of sequencing data and around 87 million unique TCR sequences were included in an early release covering roughly 600 HLA-typed donors. Rather than drawing on any new phenotypic data, the later analysis identified candidate immune exposures from TCR beta sequences and the way those sequences occurred across donors. Of the 300 to 400 genotyped donors, 81% fell in the genetic ancestry cluster associated with self-reported Caucasian donors. Using immunosequencing, the study profiled T cell repertoires from approximately 700 subjects and related those repertoires to cytomegalovirus serostatus. An earlier analysis of approximately 580 of the donors used high-throughput TCR beta sequencing to judge whether each TCR beta V gene segment behaved as functional or pseudogenic. Among 398 genotyped donors of the cohort, an average of about 240,000 unique TCR beta nucleotide sequences was sequenced per donor, of which about 18% were non-productive. A separate validation cohort of 100 to 150 different subjects was used in addition to the 666-subject first cohort. General study outcomes and caveats: Only TCR beta chains were sequenced in this cohort, and the absence of alpha or paired-chain data limited detectable features. A few of the identified cytomegalovirus-associated TCR beta chains were confirmed in vitro to be specific for cytomegalovirus antigens. At a false discovery rate of 0.05, a later analysis linked around 15,000 TCR beta sequences to specific HLA alleles. Assigning TCR associations to individual alleles was difficult when HLA alleles, especially DR and DQ, strongly co-occurred. In a later analysis, most CMV-associated TCR beta chains were found to appear HLA-restricted, with HLA associations seemingly driven largely by CMV exposure. According to a later genetic analysis, donors in an Asian-associated ancestry cluster had fewer N-insertions in productive TCRs than the roughly 700-donor mean. An association between a missense DCLRE1C variant and V-gene and J-gene trimming of TCR beta chains was found in a later genetic analysis and replicated in an independent cohort. A further reported finding was that TCR beta sequences accurately predicted the HLA-A and HLA-B alleles for most subjects in the first cohort. While some public TCRs were present in many individuals, most TCR sequences turned up only very rarely across donors. The authors suggested that the approach could potentially be extended to other disease states and immunological phenotypes. A total of 164 TCR beta chains were listed by the study as associated with cytomegalovirus. In an earlier analysis of approximately 590 of the donors, most TCR beta V segments appeared in productive rearrangements about 87% or about 30% of the time, broadly matching IMGT annotations. Compared with equally common non-associated chains, HLA-associated TCR beta chains in a later analysis were more clonally expanded and had lower generation probabilities. In a later analysis, several top co-occurrence clusters were reported to appear linked to parvovirus B19, influenza, CMV and Epstein-Barr virus. The presence/absence analyses assumed that sequencing depth was roughly uniform across donors, and that assumption may not be true. The 87-base-pair reads could not distinguish some IMGT-functional V segments, including TRBV6-2 and TRBV6-3, so those segments were excluded. Because HLA typing was unavailable for some donors at each locus, only the typed subset was used in association tests. Over 15 rarely observed V segments, including chromosome 9 orphons, were excluded from the earlier analysis of just under 600 of the donors because counts were too low. A cluster of highly shared sequence variants was judged likely to represent a technical artifact of the sequencing pipeline. A later analysis found that TCR association rates varied across HLA loci, with DRB1 alleles showing the most associated TCRs and HLA-C alleles the fewest. The classifier was reported to diagnose cytomegalovirus status with high specificity and sensitivity in both the original and validation cohorts. Immune exposure information for the cohort was limited to CMV serostatus. Linkage disequilibrium might explain the correlated functional status among segregating V segments, but an unknown experimental factor could not be excluded.

This clone was observed a few times. Its antigen specificity is not known. There are no base qualities to consult, and no much larger clone falls within one base. In the germline V gene, CDR1 corresponds to SGDLS and CDR2 to YYNGEE. V loses 1 base, J loses 0 bases, and the germline ends lie 7 bases apart. The CDR3 numbers 14 residues from cysteine through phenylalanine. Only the CDR3 region is kept as DNA, spanning 42 bases read in frame from base 1. The cohort comprised hundreds of healthy bone marrow donors. Cohort members were all nominally healthy when sampled, although unrecorded immune exposures were likely present. The donor was CMV seronegative and belonged to the group of approximately 320 seronegative cohort members. A peripheral blood sample was provided by each donor, and peripheral blood mononuclear cells were used for TCR beta sequencing. The Qiagen DNeasy Blood Extraction Kit was used to extract genomic DNA from the blood cell samples.

Library preparation employed the immunoSEQ multiplex PCR assay. For the multiplex PCR, a mixture combining 60 forward primers for TCR Vbeta segments and 13 reverse primers for TCR Jbeta segments was used. A multiplex PCR assay on genomic DNA amplified the CDR3 region of rearranged TCR beta genes. The amplified TCR beta libraries were sequenced on the Illumina HiSeq System as 87-base-pair reads. The study's own analysis went as follows. A later analysis counted approximately 74 million unique TCR beta chains across the 700 or so repertoires, and 9 million to 14 million of these chains were shared by at least two donors. Raw reads were error-corrected and collapsed into unique sequences with a nearest-neighbor algorithm that merged closely related sequences to remove PCR and sequencing errors. To assign V, D and J gene segments, CDR3 sequences were aligned to IMGT reference sequences. Each retained sequence needed at least a six-nucleotide match to both a V gene segment and a J gene segment. A rearrangement counted as productive if the CDR3 had no stop codons and remained in frame with V and J, and every other rearrangement counted as non-productive. CDR3 was defined by IMGT convention, running from the second conserved V-encoded cysteine to the conserved J-encoded phenylalanine. The earlier analysis of about 610 of the donors excluded any sequence lacking an unambiguous match to a single V gene segment. An earlier analysis of 587 of the donors called V segments functional above 56.7% productive rearrangements and segregating when the between-donor standard deviation exceeded 5%. A statistical classification framework was built for diagnosing cytomegalovirus status from the catalog of TCR beta chain sequences. V and J gene assignment, in a later analysis, came from comparing TCR nucleotide sequences with IMGT/GENE-DB human TR gene sequences. Using the TCRdist pipeline, a later analysis assigned CDR3 sequences along with most-parsimonious VDJ recombination scenarios. A later analysis defined each TCR beta chain by its CDR3 amino acid sequence plus V-gene family, and excluded reads lacking a unique V-gene family. In a later analysis, 450 to 600 highly shared, low-generation-probability nucleotide sequences were removed to address suspected cross-contamination and a sequencing artifact. For each public chain, a later analysis derived a clonal expansion index from normalized ranks of inferred template counts within each repertoire. A later analysis computed generation probabilities with a VDJ recombination model fitted to out-of-frame rearrangements, and checked the results against IGoR. In a later analysis, hypergeometric tests were used to score TCR-TCR, TCR-HLA and TCR-CMV co-occurrence, with a repertoire-size bias correction applied to TCR pairs. False discovery rates were estimated in a later analysis by permuting HLA or CMV assignments 20 times. A later analysis grouped co-occurring TCRs with DBSCAN, adding TCRdist sequence similarity when clustering within HLA-allele-positive subsets. For co-occurrence clustering, repertoires with fewer than 30,000 or more than 120,000 public chains were excluded, along with five repertoires with anomalous nucleotide sharing. The clones in this table, taken by TCRdb from immuneACCESS, are in-frame only. Not every clone is retained; where verified, under half of the shortfall comes from an unresolved V gene, and the cause of the rest is unknown. That table furnishes V, J and clone size, whereas the DNA furnished D and trimming. The sample contains 150,000 to 180,000 clones, approximately 84% of them found a single time. The ten largest clonotypes hold roughly 2.3% of the sample.

The chain uses TRBV9 and TRBJ2-5; the D gene assignment is ambiguous. Sequencing was carried out using PBMCs. This TCR derives from a woman between 18 and 30 years old in good health and CMV-seronegative. The CDR3 loop reads CASSVSRNQETQYF. The DNA is as follows: TGTGCCAGCAGCGTATCGAGGAACCAAGAGACCCAGTACTTC.